The entry below gives a single T cell receptor beta chain sequence along with its context. In the authors' workflow: Amplification with reference gene primers provided the estimates of nucleated cell counts. Some clones are missing from TCRdb's copy, which holds only in-frame ones; the method was immunoSEQ multiplex PCR. From that table come the V and J calls and clone size; the DNA was used to work out D and trimming. The table shows fewer than 400,000 clones, with about 87% occurring only once. Enrolled through a virtual design, the participants were between about 18 and 100 years of age and came from under 25 US areas. Clinical history as reported by participants underpinned cohort assignment. This sample was included in a study of blood T cell repertoires in COVID-19. In the study overall: PBMCs, B-cell-depleted T cells, or T cells provided the cDNA or gDNA that made up the material.

Material: PBMCs or T cells enriched from blood (not recorded which). The receptor's source is a young man who had recovered from COVID-19.

As DNA, the CDR3 is TGTGCCAGCAGTGACTTAGCGGGGGAACACAATGAGCAGTTCTTC. Translated, it gives CASSDLAGEHNEQFF. The chain employs TRBV6-4 and TRBJ2-1, with TRBD2 identical over 9 bases. Germline CDR1 reads MRHNA; CDR2 reads SNTAGT. CDR3 length: 15 amino acids. V lost 1 base, J lost 5 bases, and 3 bases stayed unmatched.